The entry below describes one T cell receptor beta chain. Its target antigen remains unknown. Germline and junction disagree at one end, which may indicate a read error. This entry belongs to a study of early stage breast cancer tumors (dated by TCRdb to about 2017). Some background on the complete study: Of the approximately 15 invasive breast tumors, 12 to 13 were found to be estrogen receptor-positive, progesterone receptor-positive and HER2-negative. About 65% of the 12 ER+/PR+/HER2- tumors were invasive ductal carcinomas, while the other four were invasive lobular carcinomas. On average, each sample had about 9.7-fold read coverage. Across all samples, about 3,000,000 templates representing about 1,100,000 unique clonotypes were detected. Study-wide findings and limitations: Repertoires from blood and normal breast were more alike than repertoires from blood and tumor, and in about 85% of the 16 patients, comparing each tissue with blood separated tumor from normal. Sequencing bulk genomic DNA from unsorted cells could not capture chain pairing or functional markers like CD4, CD8 and FOXP3. Because the cohort was small, a breakdown by tumor subtype could not be done. Compared with adjacent normal breast tissue, tumors had higher clonality and 2 to 3-fold greater T cell density. Enriched TCRB sequences shared across patients were mostly commonly generated sequences, unlikely to play an important role in the tumor microenvironment.

Taken from around 2-4 cm away from the tumor, the adjacent normal breast tissue was rinsed with PBS and kept in prechilled RNAlater. Normal breast tissue often required roughly 85-340 mg of tissue for sufficient DNA because of high lipid content and low cell density. The study profiled bulk TCR beta-chain repertoires in matched peripheral blood, tumor and adjacent normal breast tissue taken from approximately 15 patients with early-stage breast cancer. The Qiagen AllPrep DNA/RNA Mini kit was used to extract genomic DNA. Each sample was amplified as two independent genomic DNA replicates: 0.45 to 0.5 ug for blood and about 1.5 ug for tumor or normal breast. TCRB sequencing of genomic DNA was carried out with the ImmunoSeq Intro kit according to the manufacturer's instructions. Multiplex PCR ran 30 to 40 cycles with proprietary primers and spike-in control sequences for absolute quantification. Single-end 150-bp reads were used to sequence an 87-bp fragment spanning the CDR3 and the flanking V and J genes. Each lane of an Illumina MiSeq running version 3.0 chemistry carried seven multiplexed samples, with two replicates apiece. In the paper's pipeline: The vendor's proprietary pipeline processed the raw data and merged both replicates into a single result for each sample. To define clonotypes, the study grouped productive rearrangements that shared the V-gene family, CDR3 amino acid sequence and J-gene segment. To compute clonality, the normalized Shannon entropy (Pielou evenness) of TCRB abundances was subtracted from 1. To estimate T cell density, the total number of templates was divided by the input cell count, which was inferred from how much DNA went in. Recon, run with its default parameters, was used to estimate overall repertoire diversity and clonality. A clonotype was considered tumor-enriched if its abundance in tumor exceeded 0.1% and was at least 32-fold higher than its abundance in normal breast. TCRdb carries this immuneACCESS record with in-frame sequences only. Its versions omit some clonotypes, under half of them owing to an unresolved V gene in the studies checked, with the rest unexplained. The V and J calls and the clone size are those of that table, but D and trimming were determined from the DNA. In all, the sample holds 5,000 to 6,500 clones, and around 69% of those were seen once. Around a tenth of the sample belongs to the ten largest clones.

The CDR3, from cysteine to phenylalanine, totals 13 residues. Only the CDR3 part of the read is kept: 39 bases, read in frame from the first base. Based on the germline V gene, the CDR1 and CDR2 sequences are MNHEY and SVGAGI. Sequencing was performed on normal breast tissue next to the tumor. This clonotype originated in a person in their forties with breast cancer. The rearranged segments are TRBV6-5 and TRBJ2-7; 8 bases in the middle match TRBD2. This receptor has the CDR3 CASSRPGSSGFNF. The DNA sequence is TGTGCCAGCAGCCGACCGGGTTCTAGCGGGTTCAACTTC.